This T cell receptor beta chain was sequenced in a study of STAT3 mutations in large granular lymphocyte leukemia. General study findings and limits: Persisting codominant clonotypes may have hidden a small pathogenic clone. At least one immunodominant TCR beta clonotype appeared in every T-cell large granular lymphocyte leukemia patient.

Profiling relied on immunoSEQ multiplex PCR, and the TCRdb table lists in-frame clones only, not all of them. The table has fewer than 3,000 clones, over 50% seen once. In regard to this clone: Its antigen is currently unknown.

The source of this sequence is a man in his fifties or sixties with T-cell large granular lymphocyte leukemia. Some clones in this sample may be carry-over from other donors' samples. Sequencing was performed on peripheral blood mononuclear cells.

DNA of the CDR3: TGTGCCAGCAGCTTAGCGGGGGGCGCTGGGCAGTACTTC. Amino acid sequence: CASSLAGGAGQYF. V usage is TRBV7-2 and J usage is TRBJ2-7; D tentatively fits TRBD1 or TRBD2 (6 bases each). The V end was cut by 0 bases, the J end by 9 bases, with 12 bases between. Germline CDR1 SGHTA, CDR2 FQGNSA. This CDR3 region has 13 residues.